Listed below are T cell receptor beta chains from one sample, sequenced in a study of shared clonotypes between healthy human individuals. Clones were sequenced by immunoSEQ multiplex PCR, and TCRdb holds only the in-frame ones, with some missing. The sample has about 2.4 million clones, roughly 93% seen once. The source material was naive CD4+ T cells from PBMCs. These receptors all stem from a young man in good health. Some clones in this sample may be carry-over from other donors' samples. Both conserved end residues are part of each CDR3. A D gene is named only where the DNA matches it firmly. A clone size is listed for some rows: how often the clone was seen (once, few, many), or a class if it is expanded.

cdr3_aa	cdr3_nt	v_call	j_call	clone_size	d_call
CASSDDRGRDTGELFF	TGTGCCAGCAGCGACGACAGGGGTCGCGACACCGGGGAGCTGTTTTTT	TRBV25-1	TRBJ2-2	.	TRBD1
CASSFWPLGQGGTEEQFF	TGCGCCAGCAGCTTTTGGCCCCTGGGACAGGGAGGGACCGAGGAGCAGTTCTTC	TRBV5-1	TRBJ2-1	.	TRBD1
CASSAGLAGFYNEQFF	TGTGCCAGCAGTGCCGGACTAGCGGGGTTTTACAATGAGCAGTTCTTC	TRBV25-1	TRBJ2-1	.	TRBD2
CASSRWTGTNTEAFF	TGCGCCAGCAGCCGTTGGACAGGGACGAACACTGAAGCTTTCTTT	TRBV4-1	TRBJ1-1	few	TRBD1
CASSLTIWTGAGHETQYF	TGCGCCAGCAGCTTGACCATCTGGACAGGGGCGGGCCACGAGACCCAGTACTTC	TRBV5-1	TRBJ2-5	.	TRBD1
CASSLEGTAGGGYTF	TGCGCCAGCAGCTTGGAAGGGACAGCGGGTGGAGGCTACACCTTC	TRBV5-1	TRBJ1-2	few	TRBD1
CASRDLTGELFF	TGTGCCAGCAGGGACCTCACCGGGGAGCTGTTTTTT	TRBV6-5	TRBJ2-2	.	.
CASSIQGLRDSPLHF	TGCGCCAGCAGCATCCAAGGTTTAAGAGACTCACCCCTCCACTTT	TRBV5-1	TRBJ1-6	.	.
CASSPAGAGNQPQHF	TGTGCCAGCAGTCCCGCGGGCGCGGGCAATCAGCCCCAGCATTTT	TRBV6-5	TRBJ1-5	.	.
CASSLVREGIEQYF	TGTGCCAGCAGCTTAGTGCGGGAGGGTATCGAGCAGTACTTC	TRBV7-6	TRBJ2-7	.	TRBD2
CASSEGQSNTEAFF	TGTGCCAGCAGTGAAGGACAGTCGAACACTGAAGCTTTCTTT	TRBV2	TRBJ1-1	once	.
CASSLTGATGNTIYF	TGTGCCAGCAGCTTGACAGGGGCCACTGGAAACACCATATATTTT	TRBV2	TRBJ1-3	.	TRBD1
CASSYGGRGTGELFF	TGTGCCAGCAGTTACGGCGGGAGGGGTACCGGGGAGCTGTTTTTT	TRBV6-5	TRBJ2-2	.	TRBD2
CASSQAFGPGLAGVYRDTQYF	TGCGCCAGCAGCCAAGCCTTTGGACCGGGACTAGCGGGAGTATATAGAGATACGCAGTATTTT	TRBV4-1	TRBJ2-3	.	TRBD2
CASSAGQGPAEAFF	TGTGCCAGCAGCGCCGGACAGGGTCCGGCTGAAGCTTTCTTT	TRBV9	TRBJ1-1	.	TRBD1
CASSPPPAGEQETQYF	TGTGCCAGCTCACCACCCCCCGCAGGGGAACAAGAGACCCAGTACTTC	TRBV18	TRBJ2-5	.	.
CSVSETGSDTQYF	TGCAGCGTTTCAGAGACAGGGTCTGATACGCAGTATTTT	TRBV29-1	TRBJ2-3	.	TRBD1
CASSFGQQTPNTEAFF	TGTGCCAGCAGTTTCGGACAGCAAACTCCGAACACTGAAGCTTTCTTT	TRBV27	TRBJ1-1	.	.
CASSPVGLAGVGEQYF	TGTGCCAGCAGTCCTGTGGGCCTAGCGGGAGTGGGAGAGCAGTACTTC	TRBV28	TRBJ2-5	.	TRBD2
CASSLGAETQYF	TGTGCCAGCAGCTTAGGCGCGGAGACCCAGTACTTC	TRBV7-8	TRBJ2-5	.	.
CASSSGQPNQPQHF	TGTGCCAGCAGCTCGGGACAGCCCAATCAGCCCCAGCATTTT	TRBV9	TRBJ1-5	.	TRBD1
CASSYGWTGIETQYF	TGTGCCAGCAGTTACGGATGGACAGGGATTGAGACCCAGTACTTC	TRBV6-6	TRBJ2-5	once	TRBD1
CASSILHGGNTEAFF	TGTGCCAGCAGCATACTTCACGGAGGGAACACTGAAGCTTTCTTT	TRBV9	TRBJ1-1	.	.
CASSLWDRGEKLFF	TGTGCCAGCAGTTTATGGGACAGGGGTGAAAAACTGTTTTTT	TRBV28	TRBJ1-4	many	TRBD1
CASSLGTGRGVSTEAFF	TGCGCCAGCAGCTTGGGTACTGGGAGGGGGGTGAGCACTGAAGCTTTCTTT	TRBV5-1	TRBJ1-1	.	.
CASGARMTQYF	TGTGCCAGCGGTGCCCGAATGACCCAGTACTTC	TRBV6-1	TRBJ2-5	.	.
CAWSPGLGEQYF	TGTGCCTGGAGTCCTGGACTCGGCGAGCAGTACTTC	TRBV30	TRBJ2-7	.	.
CASSFGTSQYEQYF	TGTGCCAGCAGCTTCGGGACTAGCCAATACGAGCAGTACTTC	TRBV5-5	TRBJ2-7	once	TRBD2
CSVEQNTYEQYF	TGCAGCGTTGAACAGAACACCTACGAGCAGTACTTC	TRBV29-1	TRBJ2-7	.	.
CASSGTANEKLFF	TGCGCCAGCAGCGGGACGGCTAATGAAAAACTGTTTTTT	TRBV10-1	TRBJ1-4	.	.
CASSRSGQGNEKLFF	TGTGCCAGCAGTCGATCGGGACAGGGTAATGAAAAACTGTTTTTT	TRBV6-5	TRBJ1-4	.	TRBD1
CSVSRAGGTDTQYF	TGCAGCGTCTCCCGAGCGGGGGGCACAGATACGCAGTATTTT	TRBV29-1	TRBJ2-3	.	TRBD2
CASGDRKNYGYTF	TGTGCCAGCGGGGACAGGAAGAACTATGGCTACACCTTC	TRBV2	TRBJ1-2	.	TRBD1
CASSLTGQGNEKLFF	TGTGCCAGCAGCTTGACTGGACAGGGGAATGAAAAACTGTTTTTT	TRBV7-8	TRBJ1-4	.	TRBD1
CASSPFSYEQYF	TGTGCCAGCTCACCTTTCTCCTACGAGCAGTACTTC	TRBV18	TRBJ2-7	.	.
CASSLGTGDQPQHF	TGTGCCAGCAGCCTCGGGACAGGAGATCAGCCCCAGCATTTT	TRBV4-2	TRBJ1-5	few	TRBD1
CASSKSCGRHSSYEQYF	TGTGCCAGCAGCAAATCTTGCGGGAGACATAGCTCCTACGAGCAGTACTTC	TRBV21-1	TRBJ2-7	.	.
CASSRDGTSGTGELFF	TGTGCCAGCAGCCGAGACGGGACTAGCGGGACCGGGGAGCTGTTTTTT	TRBV5-4	TRBJ2-2	.	TRBD2
CASSPGGQGTPGYEQYF	TGTGCCAGCTCACCCGGGGGGCAGGGGACCCCCGGCTACGAGCAGTACTTC	TRBV18	TRBJ2-7	once	.
CASSGQANTEAFF	TGTGCCAGCAGCGGACAGGCCAACACTGAAGCTTTCTTT	TRBV14	TRBJ1-1	few	TRBD1
CAISGTANQPQHF	TGTGCCATCAGCGGGACAGCCAATCAGCCCCAGCATTTT	TRBV10-3	TRBJ1-5	.	TRBD1
CASSSQNPSGANVLTF	TGTGCCAGCAGCTCGCAGAATCCTTCGGGGGCCAACGTCCTGACTTTC	TRBV7-3	TRBJ2-6	.	.
CASRKVSDGYTGELFF	TGTGCCAGCAGAAAAGTCTCAGATGGGTACACCGGGGAGCTGTTTTTT	TRBV2	TRBJ2-2	once	.
CASSSPTTYEQYF	TGCGCCAGCAGTAGCCCAACTACCTACGAGCAGTACTTC	TRBV10-1	TRBJ2-7	.	.
CATSRGGDPGRLEQYF	TGTGCCACCAGCAGAGGAGGGGACCCCGGCCGTCTCGAGCAGTACTTC	TRBV15	TRBJ2-7	.	.
CASSLPQAQETQYF	TGTGCCAGCAGCCTCCCGCAGGCCCAAGAGACCCAGTACTTC	TRBV5-4	TRBJ2-5	.	.
CAWSKEGENQPQHF	TGTGCCTGGAGTAAGGAGGGTGAGAATCAGCCCCAGCATTTT	TRBV30	TRBJ1-5	.	.
CASSRGQPMNTEAFF	TGTGCCAGCTCACGGGGACAGCCCATGAACACTGAAGCTTTCTTT	TRBV18	TRBJ1-1	.	TRBD1
CASSLTSGPYEQYF	TGCGCCAGCAGCCTAACTAGCGGACCCTACGAGCAGTACTTC	TRBV5-1	TRBJ2-7	.	TRBD2
CATRAGSSRETQYF	TGTGCCACCAGAGCGGGCTCGTCCCGAGAGACCCAGTACTTC	TRBV2	TRBJ2-5	.	.